The present T cell receptor (beta chain) was sequenced within a study of blood T cell repertoires in COVID-19. About the research overall: T cells, B-cell-depleted T cells, or PBMCs provided the cDNA or gDNA that served as material.

As for this clone: A junction boundary mismatches the germline segment, possibly from a read error.

Germline CDR1 MDHEN, CDR2 SYDVKM. This CDR3 contains 14 residues. Seattle patients were enrolled while actively infected and followed longitudinally. Method: immunoSEQ multiplex PCR; TCRdb's copy keeps in-frame clones and lacks some. The data show roughly 230,000 clones, 80% to 85% seen once. The V gene is TRBV28, the J gene TRBJ2-3; weak D call: TRBD2 (6 bases). This receptor was identified in a woman older than 75 with COVID-19, enrolled during active disease. Material for sequencing was peripheral blood. CDR3 nucleotides: TGTGCCAGCATGTCGGGACTCCTCACATATACGCAGTATTTT. This encodes CASMSGLLTYTQYF.